One and the same sample provided the 4 T cell receptor beta chains below, sequenced in a study of blood T cell repertoires in COVID-19. The table came from immunoSEQ multiplex PCR; TCRdb's copy has only in-frame clones and leaves some out. The table shows fewer than 140,000 clones, with less than 85% occurring only once. The sample taken for sequencing was peripheral blood. Receptors originate from a woman aged 55-69 years with acute or convalescent COVID-19.

The chain combines TRBV7-2 with TRBJ2-7, with 7 bases identical to TRBD1. Trimming cost V 1 base and J 0 bases; bases outside gene matches: 6. The CDR3 runs 16 residues. The germline gives CDR1 SGHTA, CDR2 FQGNSA. The CDR3 loop is CASSLEGQTSSYEQYF. The DNA for the CDR3 is TGTGCCAGCAGCTTAGAGGGACAGACAAGCTCCTACGAGCAGTACTTC.

This sequence joins TRBV19 and TRBJ2-5; 9 nucleotides align to TRBD2. The CDR3 extends over 16 amino acids. Trimming cost V 6 bases and J 1 base; bases outside gene matches: 9. Germline lookup yields CDR1 LNHDA and CDR2 SQIVND (reference sequence). The CDR3 DNA follows: TGTGCCAGTAGGGCCCCCGCGCGGGAGGGCCAAGAGACCCAGTACTTC. This sequence encodes CASRAPAREGQETQYF. Using reference TRBV19 and TRBJ2-5 for the parts outside the CDR3, the full variable domain is DGGITQSPKYLFRKEGQNVTLSCEQNLNHDAMYWYRQDPGQGLRLIYYSQIVNDFQKGDIAEGYSVSREKKESFPLTVTSAQKNPTAFYLCASRAPAREGQETQYFGPGTRLLVL.

The chain is built from TRBV4-2 and TRBJ1-4, with no clear D. The CDR3 consists of 13 residues. Trimming left V 0 bases short and J 8 bases short, with 7 bases between. CDR1 is LGHNA and CDR2 is YNFKEQ in the germline V gene. The CDR3 region has the DNA TGTGCCAGCAGCCAAGATCGAGGGGAAAAACTGTTTTTT. Protein sequence: CASSQDRGEKLFF.

The chain links TRBV5-1 to TRBJ1-3; the D is unclear. V lost 0 bases, J lost 2 bases, and 6 bases lay in between. Germline assignment: CDR1 SGHRS and CDR2 YFSETQ. CDR3 size: 14 residues. The CDR3 protein is CASSLDRTGNTIYF. CDR3 DNA: TGCGCCAGCAGCTTGGACAGAACTGGAAACACCATATATTTT.